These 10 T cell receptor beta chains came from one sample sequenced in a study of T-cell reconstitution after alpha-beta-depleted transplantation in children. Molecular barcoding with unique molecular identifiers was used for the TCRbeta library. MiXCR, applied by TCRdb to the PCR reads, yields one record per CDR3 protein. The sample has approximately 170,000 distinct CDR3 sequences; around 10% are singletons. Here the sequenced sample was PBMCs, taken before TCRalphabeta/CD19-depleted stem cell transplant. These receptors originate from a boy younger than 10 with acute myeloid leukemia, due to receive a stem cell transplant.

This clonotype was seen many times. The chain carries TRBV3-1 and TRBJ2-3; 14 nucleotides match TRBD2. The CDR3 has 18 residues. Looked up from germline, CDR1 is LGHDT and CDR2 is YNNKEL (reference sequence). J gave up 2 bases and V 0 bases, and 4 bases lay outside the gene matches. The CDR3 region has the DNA TGTGCCAGCAGCCAAGAGGAGGGACTAGCGGGGGACACAGATACGCAGTATTTT. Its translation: CASSQEEGLAGDTDTQYF.

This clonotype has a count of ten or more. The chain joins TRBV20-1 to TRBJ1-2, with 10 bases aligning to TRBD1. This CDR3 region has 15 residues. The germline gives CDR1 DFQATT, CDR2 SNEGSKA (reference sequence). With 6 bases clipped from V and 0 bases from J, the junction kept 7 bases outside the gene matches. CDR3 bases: TGCAGTGCCAGGGGACAGGGGAACCCTAACTATGGCTACACCTTC. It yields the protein CSARGQGNPNYGYTF.

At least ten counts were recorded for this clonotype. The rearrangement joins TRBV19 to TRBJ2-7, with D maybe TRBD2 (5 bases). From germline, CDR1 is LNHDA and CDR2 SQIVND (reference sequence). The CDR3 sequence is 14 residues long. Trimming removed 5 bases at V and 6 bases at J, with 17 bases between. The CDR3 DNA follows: TGTGCCAGTAGTGCGACTATGACCTACCTCGAGCAGTACTTC. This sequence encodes CASSATMTYLEQYF. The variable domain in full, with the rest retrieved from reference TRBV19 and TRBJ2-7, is DGGITQSPKYLFRKEGQNVTLSCEQNLNHDAMYWYRQDPGQGLRLIYYSQIVNDFQKGDIAEGYSVSREKKESFPLTVTSAQKNPTAFYLCASSATMTYLEQYFGPGTRLTVT.

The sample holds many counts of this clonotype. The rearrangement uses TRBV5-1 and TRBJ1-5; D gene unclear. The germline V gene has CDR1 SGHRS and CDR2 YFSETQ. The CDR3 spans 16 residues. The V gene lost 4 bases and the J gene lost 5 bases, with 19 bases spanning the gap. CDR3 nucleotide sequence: TGCGCCAGCAGCCCCCTCGGGCACCCTCCCGATCAGCCCCAGCATTTT. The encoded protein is CASSPLGHPPDQPQHF.

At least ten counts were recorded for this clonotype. The CDR3 sequence is CASRGGKNIQYF. CDR3 sequence (DNA): TGTGCCAGCAGGGGGGGGAAAAACATTCAGTACTTC. This sequence joins TRBV28 and TRBJ2-4, with 7 bases that match TRBD2. CDR1 and CDR2 from the germline V gene are MDHEN and SYDVKM. The ends lost 6 bases at V and 4 bases at J; junction bases unmatched: 0. The CDR3 consists of 12 residues. Full variable domain (rest looked up from reference TRBV28 and TRBJ2-4): DVKVTQSSRYLVKRTGEKVFLECVQDMDHENMFWYRQDPGLGLRLIYFSYDVKMKEKGDIPEGYSVSREKKERFSLILESASTNQTSMYLCASRGGKNIQYFGAGTRLSVL.

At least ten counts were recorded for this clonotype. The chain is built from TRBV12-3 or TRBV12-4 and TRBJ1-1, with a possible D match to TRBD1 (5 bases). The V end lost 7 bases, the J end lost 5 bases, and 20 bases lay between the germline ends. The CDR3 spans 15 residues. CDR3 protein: CASISLTSRGTEAFF. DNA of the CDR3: TGTGCCAGCATTAGTTTGACCTCAAGGGGTACTGAAGCTTTCTTT.

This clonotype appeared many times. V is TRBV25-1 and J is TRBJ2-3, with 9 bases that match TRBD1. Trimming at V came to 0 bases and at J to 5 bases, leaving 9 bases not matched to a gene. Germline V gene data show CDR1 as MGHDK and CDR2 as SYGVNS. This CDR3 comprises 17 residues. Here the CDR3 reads CASSEYLGTGQKDTQYF. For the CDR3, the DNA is TGTGCCAGCAGTGAATATCTCGGGACAGGGCAAAAAGATACGCAGTATTTT.

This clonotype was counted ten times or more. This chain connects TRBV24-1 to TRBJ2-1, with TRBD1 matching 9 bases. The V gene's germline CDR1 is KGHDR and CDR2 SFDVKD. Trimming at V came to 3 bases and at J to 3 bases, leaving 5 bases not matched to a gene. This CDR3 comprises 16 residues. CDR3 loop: CATSDQPGQGYNEQFF. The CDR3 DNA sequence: TGTGCCACCAGTGATCAGCCGGGACAGGGCTACAATGAGCAGTTCTTC.

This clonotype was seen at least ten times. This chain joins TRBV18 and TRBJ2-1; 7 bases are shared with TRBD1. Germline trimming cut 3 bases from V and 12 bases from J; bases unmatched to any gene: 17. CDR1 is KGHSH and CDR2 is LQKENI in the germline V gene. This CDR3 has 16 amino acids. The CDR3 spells CASSPFTGTDQNSQFF. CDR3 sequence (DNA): TGTGCCAGCTCACCTTTTACCGGGACAGACCAAAATTCGCAGTTCTTC.

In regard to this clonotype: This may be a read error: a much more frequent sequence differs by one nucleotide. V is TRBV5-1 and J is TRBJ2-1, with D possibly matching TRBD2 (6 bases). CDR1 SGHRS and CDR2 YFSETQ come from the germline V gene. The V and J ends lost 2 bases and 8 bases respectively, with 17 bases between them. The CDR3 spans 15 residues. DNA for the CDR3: TGCGCCAGCAGCTTACTCCGGGACTCAGTGGATGAGCAGTTCTTC. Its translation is CASSLLRDSVDEQFF.